The clone carrying this T cell receptor beta chain has only a few counts. The antigen is undetermined. V was pared by 2 bases and J by 1 base, with 12 bases between. There are 15 residues in the CDR3. The germline CDR1 and CDR2 sequences are MDHEN and SYDVKM. This entry comes from a study of CD8+CD57+ T cells in acquired aplastic anemia. Study results and limitations: Overlapping CD8+ CDR3 repertoires of patients and controls contained some 27 shared sequences. Between patients and controls, CD8+ Simpson's diversity did not vary significantly.

CDR3 and TCR beta VDJ profiling relied on genomic DNA as the template. TCRdb re-derived calls from the reads in MiXCR, one entry per CDR3 protein. The data show around 200,000 distinct CDR3 sequences, 45% to 60% seen once. Only patients with CD8+CD57+ cell expansion on flow cytometry were chosen for sequencing. This chain joins TRBV28 and TRBJ2-7; D is uncertain. Sequenced sample: sorted CD4+, CD8+, or CD8+CD57+ T cells (not recorded which) from PBMCs. This TCR came from a human donor with aplastic anemia. The CDR3 region is CASSLTNLGSYEQYF. The CDR3 nucleotides read TGTGCCAGCAGTTTAACAAATCTTGGGTCCTACGAGCAGTACTTC.